This record concerns one T cell receptor (beta chain) sequence. Its binding antigen is unknown. Base qualities are missing; no much larger clone stands one base away. Reading from cysteine to phenylalanine, the CDR3 counts 13 amino acids. Of the read, only the CDR3 DNA is kept; its 39 bases are in frame from base 1. From V the trimming removes 7 bases and from J it removes 3 bases, while the gene matches leave 6 bases of the junction unaccounted for. The CDR1 and CDR2 encoded by the germline V gene are SQVTM and ANQGSEA. One collaborating source in Seattle enrolled patients while the patients were actively infected and followed the patients over time throughout the course of disease. Each collaborating institution followed its own protocols to collect whole blood in K2EDTA tubes. For TCRbeta analysis, collaborators shipped samples in one of three forms: frozen whole blood, isolated PBMCs, or DNA extracted from either of those sample types.

The entry originates in a study of blood T cell repertoires in COVID-19 (dated by TCRdb to 2018 to 2021). About the study as a whole: Samples from collaborators originated in the United States, Italy and Spain and spanned both the acute and convalescent phases of COVID-19. The prospective study material was composed of cDNA or gDNA derived from T cells, B-cell-depleted T cells, or PBMCs. Subjects who had been exposed to COVID-19, were actively infected with it, or had recovered from it provided the deeply sampled blood TCRbeta repertoires that made up the dataset. Where HLA class I and class II types were available, the types were taken from metadata supplied by the sample provider, not from assay-based typing. Nearly every sample came with metadata listing a de-identified subject ID, COVID-19 status, age in years and sex. Samples came from the ongoing ImmuneRACE study (first 160 participants) plus 1,254 subjects from 6 global collaborators. The repertoires were made available in a free public database intended to serve as a resource for research on the immune response to SARS-CoV-2.

The immunoSEQ Assay, a bias-controlled multiplex PCR, was used to amplify TCRbeta CDR3 regions from genomic DNA. On the authors' methods: Within the assay, amplification of reference gene primers was used to estimate how many nucleated cells each sample contained. Sequence reads were collapsed and filtered to measure the absolute abundance of every unique TCRbeta CDR3 rearrangement. For each sample, productive Simpson clonality was calculated as the square root of Simpson's diversity index over productive rearrangements. TCRdb mirrors the immuneACCESS table, restricted to in-frame sequences. Some clones are absent from its copies; in checked studies, under half trace to an unresolved V gene, and the reason for the others is unknown. V and J calls and clone size come straight from that table; D and trimming were deduced from the DNA. Counted in this sample were over 150,000 clones; around nine tenths of them appeared once. Around 12% of the sample is taken by the ten largest.

Overall results and qualifications from the work: Clinical and demographic metadata were provided uncurated, with the amount varying by source and participant.

The clonotype comes from an older woman with COVID-19, enrolled during active disease. This receptor chain uses TRBV29-1 and TRBJ2-7; TRBD1 matches 10 bases in the middle. Input material: peripheral blood. The CDR3 amino acid sequence is: CSGAGQGNYEQYF. The nucleotide sequence reads as follows: TGCAGCGGTGCGGGACAGGGGAACTACGAGCAGTACTTC.